The rows below give T cell receptor beta chains drawn from one sample of a study of vaccination effects on CD4 cells after COVID-19. Sequencing was performed with immunoSEQ multiplex PCR; in TCRdb, only in-frame clones are kept and a portion is missing. Of some 63,000 clones listed, approximately 72% are singletons. Antigen specificity for these receptors is unknown. The sample here was CD4+ T cells from PBMCs cultured without peptide, taken before COVID-19 vaccination. Receptors originate from a human donor who had a prior SARS-CoV-2 infection. The conserved cysteine and the conserved F or W are not part of the CDR3 here.

v_gene	j_gene	len	CDR3aa
TRBV13	TRBJ1-4	12	ASSLLIEGQKLF
TRBV18	TRBJ1-5	13	ASSPRGTPDQPQH
TRBV6-1	TRBJ1-6	15	ASSEWGGGTYNSPLH
TRBV9	TRBJ2-5	15	ASSVGYTSGGQETQY
TRBV7-9	TRBJ2-3	10	ASSLSTDTQY
TRBV19	TRBJ1-3	14	ASSTLRGFSGNTIY
TRBV13	TRBJ2-3	15	ASSFRLAGKAGDTQY
TRBV3-1/TRBV3-2	TRBJ1-3	14	ASSQDTGFSGNTIY
TRBV7-7	TRBJ2-1	14	ASSLRWAGSYNEQF
TRBV5-6	TRBJ2-3	13	ASSFGLARPDTQY